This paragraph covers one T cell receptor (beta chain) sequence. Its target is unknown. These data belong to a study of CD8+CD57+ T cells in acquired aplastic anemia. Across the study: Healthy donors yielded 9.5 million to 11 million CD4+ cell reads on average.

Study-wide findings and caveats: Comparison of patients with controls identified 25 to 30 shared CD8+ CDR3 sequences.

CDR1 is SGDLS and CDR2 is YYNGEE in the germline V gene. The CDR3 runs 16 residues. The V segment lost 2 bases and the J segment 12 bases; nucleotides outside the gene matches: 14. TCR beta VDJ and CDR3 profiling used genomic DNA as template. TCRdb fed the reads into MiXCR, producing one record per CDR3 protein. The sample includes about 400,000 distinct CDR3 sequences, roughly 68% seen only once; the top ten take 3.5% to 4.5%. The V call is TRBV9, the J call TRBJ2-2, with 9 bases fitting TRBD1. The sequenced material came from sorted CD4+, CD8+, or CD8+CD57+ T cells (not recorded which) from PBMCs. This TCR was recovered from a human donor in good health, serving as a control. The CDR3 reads CASSVLDRGTMKQLFF. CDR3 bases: TGTGCCAGCAGCGTCCTGGACAGGGGAACGATGAAGCAGCTGTTTTTT.